This is a list of T cell receptor beta chains from one sample in a study of T cells in Graves' hyperthyroidism and ophthalmopathy. TCRdb analysed the multiplex PCR reads with MiXCR anew, one entry per CDR3 protein. The sample holds 650,000 to 750,000 distinct CDR3 sequences, 14% seen once. Sequenced material: blood. The receptors were gathered from a woman aged 18-30 years with Graves' hyperthyroidism. Each CDR3 is given with its conserved first and last residue. The order of the fields is J gene, clone size, V gene, D gene, CDR3 protein, CDR3 DNA. The D gene is left open where the match is weak. Expanded clones get a size class; other rows say once, few or many, or leave the size out.

j_gene: TRBJ2-1; abundance: many; v_gene: TRBV29-1; d_gene: TRBD2; CDR3aa: CSVALSGTDYNEQFF; CDR3nt: TGCAGCGTAGCCCTTAGCGGGACTGATTACAATGAGCAGTTCTTC
j_gene: TRBJ2-7; abundance: -; v_gene: TRBV7-9; d_gene: -; CDR3aa: CASRGTHSYEQYF; CDR3nt: TGTGCCAGCAGGGGTACACATTCCTACGAGCAGTACTTC
j_gene: TRBJ2-7; abundance: many; v_gene: TRBV20-1; d_gene: TRBD1; CDR3aa: CSARTGAYYEQYF; CDR3nt: TGCAGTGCACGGACAGGGGCTTACTACGAGCAGTACTTC
j_gene: TRBJ2-7; abundance: many; v_gene: TRBV19; d_gene: TRBD2; CDR3aa: CASRTSGKKLPYEQYF; CDR3nt: TGTGCCAGTAGGACTAGCGGGAAGAAGTTACCTTACGAGCAGTACTTC
j_gene: TRBJ2-7; abundance: few; v_gene: TRBV7-9; d_gene: TRBD2; CDR3aa: CATGKSGASEQYF; CDR3nt: TGTGCCACCGGGAAGAGCGGGGCGAGCGAGCAGTACTTC
j_gene: TRBJ2-1; abundance: few; v_gene: TRBV13; d_gene: -; CDR3aa: CASSLIWVTPYEQFF; CDR3nt: TGTGCCAGCAGCTTAATTTGGGTAACGCCTTATGAGCAGTTCTTC
j_gene: TRBJ1-1; abundance: many; v_gene: TRBV2; d_gene: TRBD1; CDR3aa: CATQGGGNTEAFF; CDR3nt: TGTGCCACCCAGGGGGGCGGGAACACTGAAGCTTTCTTT
j_gene: TRBJ2-7; abundance: many; v_gene: TRBV7-9; d_gene: TRBD2; CDR3aa: CASSFGPSGMRYEQYF; CDR3nt: TGTGCCAGCAGCTTTGGGCCTAGCGGGATGAGGTACGAGCAGTACTTC
j_gene: TRBJ1-3; abundance: few; v_gene: TRBV6-1; d_gene: TRBD1; CDR3aa: CASSRFYTGEGNTIYF; CDR3nt: TGTGCCAGCAGTCGCTTTTATACAGGGGAAGGAAACACCATATATTTT
j_gene: TRBJ2-1; abundance: few; v_gene: TRBV6-6; d_gene: TRBD2; CDR3aa: CASSYGLAGGPNNEQFF; CDR3nt: TGTGCCAGCAGTTACGGACTAGCGGGAGGGCCCAACAATGAGCAGTTCTTC
j_gene: TRBJ2-1; abundance: many; v_gene: TRBV30; d_gene: TRBD2; CDR3aa: CAWKGPSGQFF; CDR3nt: TGTGCCTGGAAGGGACCTAGCGGACAGTTCTTC
j_gene: TRBJ2-5; abundance: many; v_gene: TRBV30; d_gene: TRBD1; CDR3aa: CAWGQGKTQYF; CDR3nt: TGTGCCTGGGGACAGGGAAAGACCCAGTACTTC
j_gene: TRBJ2-3; abundance: many; v_gene: TRBV13; d_gene: -; CDR3aa: CASSSLGTHEDTQYF; CDR3nt: TGTGCCAGCAGCTCCCTCGGGACTCATGAAGATACGCAGTATTTT
j_gene: TRBJ2-2; abundance: -; v_gene: TRBV4-1; d_gene: -; CDR3aa: CASGQEGQGGELFF; CDR3nt: TGCGCCAGCGGCCAAGAGGGGCAAGGCGGGGAGCTGTTTTTT
j_gene: TRBJ2-1; abundance: many; v_gene: TRBV27; d_gene: TRBD2; CDR3aa: CASSVLAGGNNEQFF; CDR3nt: TGTGCCAGCAGTGTCCTAGCGGGTGGAAACAATGAGCAGTTCTTC
j_gene: TRBJ1-1; abundance: many; v_gene: TRBV24-1; d_gene: -; CDR3aa: CATSDLLGTEAFF; CDR3nt: TGTGCCACCAGTGATTTGCTGGGGACTGAAGCTTTCTTT
j_gene: TRBJ2-2; abundance: -; v_gene: TRBV10-2; d_gene: -; CDR3aa: CASSDLIRTGTGELFF; CDR3nt: TGCGCCAGCAGTGACCTGATACGGACGGGCACCGGGGAGCTGTTTTTT
j_gene: TRBJ2-3; abundance: many; v_gene: TRBV11-2; d_gene: -; CDR3aa: CASSLGAGLTDTQYF; CDR3nt: TGTGCCAGCAGCTTGGGCGCGGGACTCACAGATACGCAGTATTTT
j_gene: TRBJ1-1; abundance: many; v_gene: TRBV7-2; d_gene: -; CDR3aa: CASSPPNQGLNTEAFF; CDR3nt: TGTGCCAGCAGCCCACCTAATCAGGGTTTAAACACTGAAGCTTTCTTT
j_gene: TRBJ2-7; abundance: many; v_gene: TRBV7-3; d_gene: TRBD1; CDR3aa: CASSSSGTVPHEQYF; CDR3nt: TGTGCCAGCAGCTCCTCCGGGACAGTCCCCCACGAGCAGTACTTC
j_gene: TRBJ2-2; abundance: -; v_gene: TRBV7-3; d_gene: TRBD1; CDR3aa: CASSLTRTGNTGELFF; CDR3nt: TGTGCCAGCAGCTTAACGAGGACAGGGAACACCGGGGAGCTGTTTTTT
j_gene: TRBJ1-5; abundance: many; v_gene: TRBV7-2; d_gene: -; CDR3aa: CASSHQEGLSNQPQHF; CDR3nt: TGTGCCAGCAGCCACCAGGAGGGCCTTAGCAATCAGCCCCAGCATTTT
j_gene: TRBJ2-6; abundance: -; v_gene: TRBV28; d_gene: TRBD1; CDR3aa: CASSLFLGGSGSGANVLTF; CDR3nt: TGTGCCAGCAGTCTATTCCTAGGGGGCAGTGGGTCTGGGGCCAACGTCCTGACTTTC
j_gene: TRBJ1-1; abundance: few; v_gene: TRBV19; d_gene: -; CDR3aa: CASSRQLQTNTEAFF; CDR3nt: TGTGCCAGTAGTCGACAACTACAGACAAACACTGAAGCTTTCTTT
j_gene: TRBJ1-1; abundance: -; v_gene: TRBV5-1; d_gene: -; CDR3aa: CASSSRPGPSEAFF; CDR3nt: TGCGCCAGCAGCTCGAGACCCGGGCCATCTGAAGCTTTCTTT
j_gene: TRBJ1-6; abundance: many; v_gene: TRBV27; d_gene: -; CDR3aa: CASSLMPVRSPLHF; CDR3nt: TGTGCCAGCAGTTTGATGCCGGTGCGGTCACCCCTCCACTTT
j_gene: TRBJ1-1; abundance: -; v_gene: TRBV10-3; d_gene: -; CDR3aa: CAITGANTEAFF; CDR3nt: TGTGCCATCACGGGGGCCAACACTGAAGCTTTCTTT
j_gene: TRBJ2-3; abundance: -; v_gene: TRBV7-2; d_gene: -; CDR3aa: CASSLGGRGATDTQYF; CDR3nt: TGTGCCAGCAGCTTAGGGGGCAGGGGGGCCACAGATACGCAGTATTTT
j_gene: TRBJ2-1; abundance: many; v_gene: TRBV10-3; d_gene: -; CDR3aa: CATSVSNNEQFF; CDR3nt: TGTGCCACCTCGGTCTCGAACAATGAGCAGTTCTTC
j_gene: TRBJ1-1; abundance: -; v_gene: TRBV13; d_gene: -; CDR3aa: CASSLRDSAEAFF; CDR3nt: TGTGCCAGCAGCCTCAGGGATTCCGCTGAAGCTTTCTTT
j_gene: TRBJ1-1; abundance: many; v_gene: TRBV28; d_gene: -; CDR3aa: CASDDSTEAFF; CDR3nt: TGTGCCAGCGATGACAGCACTGAAGCTTTCTTT
j_gene: TRBJ1-2; abundance: many; v_gene: TRBV7-8; d_gene: TRBD1; CDR3aa: CASSLDRPYGYTF; CDR3nt: TGTGCCAGCAGCCTGGACAGGCCATATGGCTACACCTTC
j_gene: TRBJ2-2; abundance: many; v_gene: TRBV7-3; d_gene: TRBD2; CDR3aa: CASSPTSGSGGGELFF; CDR3nt: TGTGCCAGCAGCCCGACTAGCGGGAGTGGTGGCGGGGAGCTGTTTTTT
j_gene: TRBJ1-3; abundance: few; v_gene: TRBV11-2; d_gene: -; CDR3aa: CASSNGAAPGNTIYF; CDR3nt: TGTGCCAGCAGCAATGGGGCGGCCCCTGGAAACACCATATATTTT
j_gene: TRBJ2-3; abundance: few; v_gene: TRBV3-1; d_gene: -; CDR3aa: CASSQRGLWQFSASTDTQYF; CDR3nt: TGTGCCAGCAGCCAAAGGGGGTTGTGGCAGTTTTCCGCTAGCACAGATACGCAGTATTTT
j_gene: TRBJ2-7; abundance: few; v_gene: TRBV29-1; d_gene: TRBD2; CDR3aa: CSVVGSGKDEQYF; CDR3nt: TGCAGCGTTGTCGGCAGCGGGAAGGACGAGCAGTACTTC
j_gene: TRBJ2-3; abundance: many; v_gene: TRBV12-3/TRBV12-4; d_gene: -; CDR3aa: CASSLDDHLHTQYF; CDR3nt: TGTGCCAGCAGTTTGGACGACCACCTGCATACGCAGTATTTT
j_gene: TRBJ2-1; abundance: many; v_gene: TRBV2; d_gene: -; CDR3aa: CASSELVHNEQFF; CDR3nt: TGTGCCAGCAGTGAATTAGTCCACAATGAGCAGTTCTTC
j_gene: TRBJ1-5; abundance: many; v_gene: TRBV6-1; d_gene: TRBD1; CDR3aa: CASRGPGQEQPQHF; CDR3nt: TGTGCCAGCAGGGGGCCGGGACAGGAACAGCCCCAGCATTTT
j_gene: TRBJ1-4; abundance: few; v_gene: TRBV18; d_gene: -; CDR3aa: CASSPSYPGSTNGKLFF; CDR3nt: TGTGCCAGCTCACCCTCCTACCCAGGGTCAACTAATGGAAAACTGTTTTTT
j_gene: TRBJ2-5; abundance: many; v_gene: TRBV28; d_gene: -; CDR3aa: CASVQRGRLGETQYF; CDR3nt: TGTGCCAGCGTTCAAAGGGGGAGGCTGGGGGAGACCCAGTACTTC
j_gene: TRBJ1-1; abundance: many; v_gene: TRBV6-2/TRBV6-3; d_gene: -; CDR3aa: CASSYSKGGGKNTEAFF; CDR3nt: TGTGCCAGCAGTTACTCGAAGGGGGGGGGAAAGAACACTGAAGCTTTCTTT
j_gene: TRBJ1-1; abundance: many; v_gene: TRBV29-1; d_gene: TRBD1; CDR3aa: CSSPGGSANTEAFF; CDR3nt: TGCAGCTCCCCAGGGGGGTCGGCGAACACTGAAGCTTTCTTT
j_gene: TRBJ1-2; abundance: -; v_gene: TRBV7-2; d_gene: -; CDR3aa: CASSRVPPGDGYTF; CDR3nt: TGTGCCAGCAGCCGGGTCCCACCAGGGGACGGCTACACCTTC